These 14 T cell receptor beta chains share one sample of origin, sequenced in a study of T cells in Graves' hyperthyroidism and ophthalmopathy. The source material, RNA transcripts, was used to amplify TCR beta CDR3 regions. The HTBI set primed first-round TCR CDR3 RT-PCR. Via MiXCR, TCRdb re-called the multiplex PCR reads, giving one row per CDR3 protein. Of a few hundred thousand distinct CDR3 sequences detected, 13% to 15% appear once; the ten largest clones hold about an eighth. Input material: blood. These receptor sequences come from a woman in her forties with Graves' hyperthyroidism that later progressed to Graves' ophthalmopathy.

This clonotype was detected ten times or more. The chain has TRBV5-1 and TRBJ2-3; no definite D call. The germline V and J ends were trimmed by 0 bases and 2 bases, with 16 bases remaining between them. This CDR3 is built from 17 residues. Looked up from germline, CDR1 is SGHRS and CDR2 is YFSETQ. CDR3 sequence: CASSLGASHHHTDTQYF. The DNA for the CDR3 is TGCGCCAGCAGCTTGGGGGCTAGTCACCACCACACAGATACGCAGTATTTT.

This clonotype was picked up many times. The V gene is TRBV30, the J gene TRBJ2-7; 12 nucleotides line up with TRBD2. Germline values: CDR1 GTSNPN, CDR2 SVGIG (reference sequence). The trim removed 0 bases at V and 5 bases at J, leaving 8 bases unmatched. The CDR3 is 16 residues long. CDR3 loop: CAWSVRLAGEGNEQYF. CDR3 bases: TGTGCCTGGAGTGTACGACTAGCGGGAGAAGGAAACGAGCAGTACTTC.

This clonotype occurred many times. The CDR3 bases are TGTGCCAGCAGCCAACAAGACATGGGACCATATAGTTCGGCCCAGTACTTC. This codes for CASSQQDMGPYSSAQYF. The V and J genes are TRBV14 and TRBJ2-5, with D perhaps matching TRBD1 or TRBD2 (5 bases each). Between the trimmed V and J ends, which lost 2 bases and 9 bases, there was a span of 25 bases. Germline V gene data show CDR1 as SGHDN and CDR2 as FVKESK. The CDR3 loop spans 17 amino acids.

In this sample, this clonotype turned up many times. This chain joins TRBV27 and TRBJ2-7; perhaps TRBD2 as D (6 bases). The CDR3 extends over 17 amino acids. With 1 base removed from V and 3 bases from J, the gap between germline ends came to 19 bases. Germline V lookup: CDR1 MNHEY, CDR2 SMNVEV (reference sequence). The CDR3 is CASSLFAGLKKSYEQYF. CDR3 nucleotide sequence: TGTGCCAGCAGTTTATTCGCGGGATTAAAGAAAAGCTACGAGCAGTACTTC.

The table lists this clonotype with many counts. This sequence joins TRBV5-1 and TRBJ1-1; 8 nucleotides agree with TRBD1. Trimming cost V 4 bases and J 5 bases; bases outside gene matches: 10. CDR1 is SGHRS, CDR2 YFSETQ, per germline. This CDR3 is built from 15 residues. CDR3 in amino acids: CASSLLGQGATEAFF. The DNA for the CDR3 is TGCGCCAGCAGCCTCCTCGGACAGGGAGCGACTGAAGCTTTCTTT. The full variable domain, rest sourced from reference TRBV5-1 and TRBJ1-1, is KAGVTQTPRYLIKTRGQQVTLSCSPISGHRSVSWYQQTPGQGLQFLFEYFSETQRNKGNFPGRFSGRQFSNSRSEMNVSTLELGDSALYLCASSLLGQGATEAFFGQGTRLTVV.

This clonotype was seen at least ten times. V gene TRBV28 combines with J gene TRBJ2-1, with 7 bases lining up with TRBD2. Trimming at V came to 3 bases and at J to 5 bases, leaving 10 bases not matched to a gene. The CDR3 length is 16 residues. Per the germline V gene, CDR1 is MDHEN and CDR2 is SYDVKM. The chain's CDR3 is CASSFPRREAHNEQFF. DNA for the CDR3: TGTGCCAGCAGTTTCCCCCGCCGGGAGGCACACAATGAGCAGTTCTTC. Supplemented by reference TRBV28 and TRBJ2-1, the full variable domain reads DVKVTQSSRYLVKRTGEKVFLECVQDMDHENMFWYRQDPGLGLRLIYFSYDVKMKEKGDIPEGYSVSREKKERFSLILESASTNQTSMYLCASSFPRREAHNEQFFGPGTRLTVL.

In this sample, this clonotype turned up many times. The chain uses TRBV20-1 and TRBJ2-2; D is unresolved. In germline, CDR1 is DFQATT, CDR2 SNEGSKA (reference sequence). The V end was cut by 2 bases, the J end by 3 bases, with 7 bases between. The CDR3 loop spans 13 amino acids. This chain's CDR3 is CSARQSHTGELFF. The DNA of the CDR3 is TGCAGTGCTAGACAGTCGCACACCGGGGAGCTGTTTTTT.

This clonotype was detected only a few times. This chain links TRBV7-3 with TRBJ2-1; D is perhaps TRBD1 (6 bases). Trimming stripped 1 base from V and 6 bases from J, with 22 bases between. Germline V gene data show CDR1 as SGHTA and CDR2 as FQGTGA. This CDR3 is built from 18 residues. CDR3 DNA sequence: TGTGCCAGCAGCTTAAGGGGGCTAGAGGGGGTCGGTTCCAATGAGCAGTTCTTC. Its translation is CASSLRGLEGVGSNEQFF.

This clonotype was picked up a small number of times. This may be a read error: a much more frequent sequence differs by one nucleotide. The chain carries TRBV11-2 and TRBJ2-5, with TRBD1 matching 8 bases. CDR3 length: 14 residues. Germline trimming cut 3 bases from V and 0 bases from J; bases unmatched to any gene: 0. Per the germline V gene, CDR1 is SGHAT and CDR2 is FQNNGV. For the CDR3, the DNA is TGTGCCAGCAGCTTGGGACAGGACCAAGAGACCCAGTACTTC. This codes for CASSLGQDQETQYF.

This clonotype was picked up many times. This rearrangement joins TRBV7-8 to TRBJ1-5; 7 nucleotides match TRBD1. This CDR3 is 16 amino acids long. In germline, CDR1 is SGHVS, CDR2 FQNEAQ. Germline trimming cut 1 base from V and 7 bases from J; bases unmatched to any gene: 10. For the CDR3, the DNA is TGTGCCAGCAGCTTAGGGGAACGACAGGGTTACCAGCCCCAGCATTTT. Protein sequence: CASSLGERQGYQPQHF.

There are a few counts of this clonotype. The rearrangement links TRBV4-1 to TRBJ1-5, with a tentative D call TRBD1 (5 bases). The CDR3 spans 14 residues. From germline, CDR1 is MGHRA and CDR2 YSYEKL. V was shortened by 1 base and J by 7 bases, with 11 bases between the two germline ends. Here the CDR3 DNA reads TGCGCCAGCAGCCAAGTGGGGCAGGTCCAGCCCCAGCATTTT. Translating gives CASSQVGQVQPQHF.

This clonotype has only a few counts. The rearrangement uses TRBV6-1 and TRBJ2-7; D is unresolved. CDR1 and CDR2 from the germline V gene are MNHNS and SASEGT. V lost 6 bases and J lost 2, with 14 bases in between. The CDR3 covers 14 residues. The CDR3 here is CASRVTSTTYEQYF. The DNA of the CDR3 is TGTGCCAGCAGGGTCACTTCCACGACCTACGAGCAGTACTTC.

This clonotype has ten or more counts. This chain links TRBV29-1 with TRBJ2-2; TRBD2 matches at 12 bases. This CDR3 is built from 16 residues. Germline CDR1 and CDR2: SQVTM and ANQGSEA. Trimming took 5 bases from V and 7 from J; bases not matched to a gene: 11. The CDR3 nucleotides are TGCAGCGTTCGTCACGGACTAGCGGGATCGAACGGGGAGCTGTTTTTT. Translation gives CSVRHGLAGSNGELFF.

This clonotype was seen at least ten times. The chain links TRBV29-1 to TRBJ1-4, with D unclear. Per the germline V gene, CDR1 is SQVTM and CDR2 is ANQGSEA. Trimming left V 7 bases short and J 5 bases short, with 20 bases between. The CDR3 spans 15 residues. The chain's CDR3 is CSARLPGVENEKLFF. For the CDR3, the DNA is TGCAGCGCCAGATTGCCCGGGGTTGAAAATGAAAAACTGTTTTTT.